A selection of T cell receptor beta chains follows, all from one sample in a study of blood T cells in healthy people across ages. TCRdb analysed the 5' RACE reads with MiXCR anew, one entry per CDR3 protein. The table shows about 1.8 million distinct CDR3 sequences, with 49% occurring only once. Sequences were obtained from blood. All receptors derive from a middle-aged woman in good health. CDR3s include the opening cysteine and the closing phenylalanine or tryptophan. Each record gives: V gene, D gene, clone size, J gene, CDR3 protein, CDR3 DNA. A D gene is named only where the DNA matches it firmly. Clone size, where shown, is once, few, many, or a class for clones that have expanded.

v_gene: TRBV27
d_gene: NA
abundance: NA
j_gene: TRBJ2-1
CDR3aa: CASSLSGAAPNEQFF
CDR3nt: TGTGCCAGCAGTTTGTCAGGGGCAGCCCCTAATGAGCAGTTCTTC

v_gene: TRBV3-1
d_gene: NA
abundance: NA
j_gene: TRBJ1-5
CDR3aa: CASSQDAEADQPQHF
CDR3nt: TGTGCCAGCAGCCAAGATGCCGAGGCAGATCAGCCCCAGCATTTT

v_gene: TRBV28
d_gene: TRBD2
abundance: NA
j_gene: TRBJ2-1
CDR3aa: CASSRSGGAVNEQFF
CDR3nt: TGTGCCAGCAGTCGTAGCGGGGGGGCGGTCAATGAGCAGTTCTTC

v_gene: TRBV5-8
d_gene: NA
abundance: NA
j_gene: TRBJ2-7
CDR3aa: CASSYGLMYEQYF
CDR3nt: TGTGCCAGCAGCTATGGACTGATGTACGAGCAGTACTTC

v_gene: TRBV29-1
d_gene: NA
abundance: few
j_gene: TRBJ1-5
CDR3aa: CSVEVGSDQPQHF
CDR3nt: TGCAGCGTTGAGGTCGGGTCCGATCAGCCCCAGCATTTT

v_gene: TRBV20-1
d_gene: NA
abundance: few
j_gene: TRBJ2-6
CDR3aa: CSEYPAFSGANVLTF
CDR3nt: TGCAGTGAGTACCCAGCTTTCTCTGGGGCCAACGTCCTGACTTTC

v_gene: TRBV20-1
d_gene: NA
abundance: NA
j_gene: TRBJ2-7
CDR3aa: CSASRTITYEQYF
CDR3nt: TGCAGTGCTAGCCGGACAATAACCTACGAGCAGTACTTC

v_gene: TRBV20-1
d_gene: TRBD1
abundance: once
j_gene: TRBJ2-3
CDR3aa: CSAPYRTGLGTGTQYF
CDR3nt: TGCAGTGCTCCCTACAGGACAGGGTTGGGCACAGGTACGCAGTATTTT

v_gene: TRBV7-2
d_gene: TRBD2
abundance: many
j_gene: TRBJ2-1
CDR3aa: CASSPGTSGEGNEQFF
CDR3nt: TGTGCCAGCAGCCCGGGGACTAGCGGCGAGGGCAATGAGCAGTTCTTC

v_gene: TRBV7-9
d_gene: NA
abundance: few
j_gene: TRBJ2-3
CDR3aa: CASSSTTESTDTQYF
CDR3nt: TGTGCCAGCAGCTCAACGACAGAAAGCACAGATACGCAGTATTTT

v_gene: TRBV29-1
d_gene: TRBD1
abundance: NA
j_gene: TRBJ2-7
CDR3aa: CSVDGMDRGPYEQYF
CDR3nt: TGCAGCGTTGACGGGATGGACAGGGGACCCTACGAGCAGTACTTC

v_gene: TRBV29-1
d_gene: NA
abundance: NA
j_gene: TRBJ1-1
CDR3aa: CSVANHAANTEAFF
CDR3nt: TGCAGCGTTGCTAACCATGCAGCGAACACTGAAGCTTTCTTT

v_gene: TRBV20-1
d_gene: TRBD2
abundance: NA
j_gene: TRBJ2-3
CDR3aa: CSAVSSAGGPSPSQYF
CDR3nt: TGCAGTGCCGTATCATCAGCGGGGGGCCCTTCGCCTTCGCAGTATTTT

v_gene: TRBV7-9
d_gene: TRBD1
abundance: few
j_gene: TRBJ2-7
CDR3aa: CASSPRTGVEHGSYEQYF
CDR3nt: TGTGCCAGCAGCCCCCGGACAGGGGTCGAACATGGGTCCTACGAGCAGTACTTC

v_gene: TRBV12-3/TRBV12-4
d_gene: TRBD2
abundance: few
j_gene: TRBJ2-1
CDR3aa: CASSASGGSDEQFF
CDR3nt: TGTGCCAGCAGTGCTAGCGGGGGATCGGATGAGCAGTTCTTC

v_gene: TRBV24-1
d_gene: NA
abundance: NA
j_gene: TRBJ2-3
CDR3aa: CATSPGRYTDTQYF
CDR3nt: TGTGCCACCAGTCCGGGACGGTACACAGATACGCAGTATTTT

v_gene: TRBV11-1
d_gene: NA
abundance: few
j_gene: TRBJ2-5
CDR3aa: CASSPLMEVSETQYF
CDR3nt: TGTGCCAGCAGCCCCCTGATGGAGGTGTCGGAGACCCAGTACTTC

v_gene: TRBV20-1
d_gene: TRBD2
abundance: NA
j_gene: TRBJ2-1
CDR3aa: CSARDLAGGYYSYNEQFF
CDR3nt: TGCAGTGCTAGAGATCTAGCGGGAGGCTATTATTCCTACAATGAGCAGTTCTTC

v_gene: TRBV29-1
d_gene: NA
abundance: few
j_gene: TRBJ2-7
CDR3aa: CSVVGHHGGGEQYF
CDR3nt: TGCAGCGTTGTGGGACACCACGGGGGTGGCGAGCAGTACTTC

v_gene: TRBV7-2
d_gene: NA
abundance: NA
j_gene: TRBJ2-4
CDR3aa: CASSSSRTKNIQYF
CDR3nt: TGTGCCAGCAGTTCTAGCCGGACCAAAAACATTCAGTACTTC

v_gene: TRBV7-9
d_gene: NA
abundance: NA
j_gene: TRBJ2-1
CDR3aa: CASSLISGGQFF
CDR3nt: TGTGCCAGCAGCTTAATCTCAGGTGGGCAGTTCTTC

v_gene: TRBV10-3
d_gene: TRBD2
abundance: NA
j_gene: TRBJ2-3
CDR3aa: CAISESTGAGGPRTDTQYF
CDR3nt: TGTGCCATCAGTGAGTCGACTGGGGCGGGGGGGCCTCGCACAGATACGCAGTATTTT

v_gene: TRBV25-1
d_gene: NA
abundance: few
j_gene: TRBJ2-3
CDR3aa: CASSDFDTQYF
CDR3nt: TGTGCCAGCAGTGATTTCGATACGCAGTATTTT